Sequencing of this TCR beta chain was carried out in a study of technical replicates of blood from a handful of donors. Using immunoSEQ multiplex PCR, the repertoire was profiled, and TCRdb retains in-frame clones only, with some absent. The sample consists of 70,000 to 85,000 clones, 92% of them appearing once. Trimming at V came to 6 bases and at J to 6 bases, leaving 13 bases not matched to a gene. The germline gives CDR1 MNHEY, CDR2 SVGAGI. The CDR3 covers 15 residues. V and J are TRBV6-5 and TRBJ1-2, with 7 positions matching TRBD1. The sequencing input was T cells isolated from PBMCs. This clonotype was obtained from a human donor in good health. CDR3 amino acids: CASRLGATGDDGYTF. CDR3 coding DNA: TGTGCCAGCAGATTAGGGGCCACAGGGGACGATGGCTACACCTTC.